Below, 25 T cell receptor beta chains from the same sample are listed, as sequenced in a study of blood T cell repertoires in COVID-19. Only in-frame clones appear in the TCRdb table, and some are missing; sequencing was by immunoSEQ multiplex PCR. The sample holds about 94,000 clones, 75% to 85% seen once. The material sequenced was peripheral blood. The receptors were sampled from a human donor in a cohort sampled during active COVID-19.

The rearrangement joins TRBV28 to TRBJ2-7; TRBD1 aligns across 8 bases. There are 14 residues in the CDR3. The junction had 10 bases not matched to a gene; V was cut back by 3 bases and J by 9 bases. CDR1 and CDR2 from the germline V gene are MDHEN and SYDVKM. The CDR3 sequence is CASSFGTGAVRQYF. The DNA of the CDR3 is TGTGCCAGCAGTTTCGGGACAGGAGCCGTACGGCAGTACTTC.

V usage is TRBV6-5 and J usage is TRBJ2-7; the match to TRBD2 covers 9 bases. The V gene end was trimmed by 5 bases and the J gene end by 3 bases; junction bases not matched to a gene: 5. The CDR3 has 14 amino acids. Per germline, CDR1 MNHEY and CDR2 SVGAGI. As DNA, the CDR3 is TGTGCCAGCAGTAGGAGTAGCGGGAGCTACGAGCAGTACTTC. This gives the protein CASSRSSGSYEQYF.

CDR3 nucleotides: TGTGCCAGCTCAATATACATACCGCCGGAGGGCGAGCAGTACTTC. It codes for CASSIYIPPEGEQYF. The V call is TRBV18, the J call TRBJ2-7; D may be TRBD2 (6 bases). The CDR3 has 15 residues. Per germline, CDR1 KGHSH and CDR2 LQKENI. V shed 5 bases and J shed 6 bases, with 20 bases lying between them.

The rearrangement joins TRBV19 to TRBJ2-6; D may be TRBD1 (6 bases). The germline CDR1 and CDR2 sequences are LNHDA and SQIVND (reference sequence). The CDR3 totals 15 residues. V dropped 8 bases and J dropped 0 bases, with 11 bases sitting between them. The CDR3 region has the DNA TGTGCCAGTCGACAGGACCACTCTGGGGCCAACGTCCTGACTTTC. It encodes CASRQDHSGANVLTF.

The gene calls are TRBV20-1 and TRBJ2-5, with D hard to call. Trimming stripped 3 bases from V and 1 base from J, with 15 bases between. Germline CDR1 DFQATT, CDR2 SNEGSKA (reference sequence). CDR3 size: 15 residues. CDR3 residues: CSASPTPTTQETQYF. The CDR3 nucleotides are TGCAGTGCTAGTCCCACCCCGACAACCCAAGAGACCCAGTACTTC.

The V call is TRBV7-2, the J call TRBJ1-2, with 8 bases lining up with TRBD1. The ends lost 2 bases at V and 7 bases at J; junction bases unmatched: 18. The germline V gene has CDR1 SGHTA and CDR2 FQGNSA. The CDR3 is 18 residues long. The CDR3 spells CASSLLFPGQGVLSGYTF. For the CDR3, the DNA is TGTGCCAGCAGCTTACTATTTCCCGGACAGGGAGTCCTCTCTGGCTACACCTTC.

The chain links TRBV30 to TRBJ2-2; no clear D gene. Germline CDR1 reads GTSNPN; CDR2 reads SVGIG (reference sequence). The CDR3 consists of 14 residues. Trimming shortened V by 0 bases and J by 3 bases, and 8 bases separated the two germline ends. CDR3: CAWSVLLDTGELFF. The CDR3 DNA follows: TGTGCCTGGAGTGTACTATTGGACACCGGGGAGCTGTTTTTT.

This clone has only a few counts. This rearrangement joins TRBV7-6 to TRBJ2-7; maybe TRBD1 (6 bases). Per the germline V gene, CDR1 is SGHVS and CDR2 is FNYEAQ. The V end lost 3 bases, the J end lost 8 bases, and 11 bases lay between the germline ends. The CDR3 is 12 residues long. The CDR3 spells CASSFQGSQQYF. CDR3 bases: TGTGCCAGCAGCTTTCAGGGGAGCCAGCAGTACTTC.

The chain couples TRBV11-2 to TRBJ2-7; possibly TRBD1 for D (6 bases). Trimming removed 8 bases at V and 6 bases at J, with 11 bases between. In germline, CDR1 is SGHAT, CDR2 FQNNGV. This CDR3 has 11 residues. In DNA form, the CDR3 reads TGTGCCAGCCAGGGGCTGGGCGAGCAGTACTTC. Translated: CASQGLGEQYF.

The V and J genes are TRBV18 and TRBJ2-7; TRBD1 matches 9 bases. V was pared by 1 base and J by 5 bases, with 15 bases of the junction left unmatched. The CDR3 length is 18 residues. Germline loops: CDR1 KGHSH, CDR2 LQKENI. Here the CDR3 DNA reads TGTGCCAGCTCACCACAATATGGGACAGGGAGTGATACCCACGAGCAGTACTTC. Translated: CASSPQYGTGSDTHEQYF.

The chain links TRBV6-6 to TRBJ1-5, with D unclear. Trimming took 5 bases from V and 4 from J, leaving 6 bases between them. The CDR3 contains 12 residues. CDR1 is MNHNY, CDR2 SVGAGI, per germline (reference sequence). CDR3 bases: TGTGCCAGCAGTATGCGAAATCAGCCCCAGCATTTT. It is translated as CASSMRNQPQHF.

The CDR3 loop is CASSGPGLSYNEQFF. Written as DNA, the CDR3 is TGTGCCAGTAGTGGACCGGGACTCTCCTACAATGAGCAGTTCTTC. The chain has TRBV19 and TRBJ2-1; D is possibly TRBD2 (6 bases). The V end was cut by 5 bases, the J end by 0 bases, with 11 bases between. The CDR3 totals 15 residues. From germline, CDR1 is LNHDA and CDR2 SQIVND (reference sequence).

This sequence joins TRBV2 and TRBJ2-3, with TRBD2 identical over 9 bases. Germline loops: CDR1 SNHLY, CDR2 FYNNEI. J lost 4 bases, V lost 6 bases, and 8 bases had no gene match. The CDR3 is made up of 15 amino acids. The CDR3 sequence: CASRGSGSGPDTQYF. The CDR3, as DNA: TGTGCCAGCAGGGGTAGCGGGAGTGGCCCAGATACGCAGTATTTT.

The chain is built from TRBV6-5 and TRBJ1-1; D gene uncertain. The CDR3 totals 12 residues. V dropped 6 bases and J dropped 7 bases, with 12 bases sitting between them. Looked up from germline, CDR1 is MNHEY and CDR2 is SVGAGI. The CDR3 loop reads CASSPTADEAFF. In DNA form, the CDR3 reads TGTGCCAGCAGCCCCACAGCGGATGAAGCTTTCTTT.

This clone was counted a few times. The CDR3 coding sequence is TGCAGCGTTGGACGGAGCACCTACGAGCAGTACTTC. Translation gives CSVGRSTYEQYF. The rearrangement links TRBV29-1 to TRBJ2-7; D gene ambiguous. The germline V and J ends were trimmed by 4 bases and 2 bases, with 9 bases remaining between them. This CDR3 region has 12 residues. Germline CDR1 and CDR2: SQVTM and ANQGSEA.

This clone was recorded a few times. The gene calls are TRBV18 and TRBJ2-7; TRBD1 aligns across 11 bases. CDR1 is KGHSH and CDR2 is LQKENI in the germline V gene. Unmatched junction bases numbered 6, after V lost 2 bases and J lost 6 bases. The CDR3 spans 15 residues. CDR3 in amino acids: CASSPRGTGGSEQYF. The CDR3 DNA sequence: TGTGCCAGCTCACCAAGAGGGACAGGGGGAAGCGAGCAGTACTTC.

V is TRBV11-3 and J is TRBJ2-3; TRBD2 agrees at 8 bases. Looked up from germline, CDR1 is SGHNT and CDR2 is YENEEA. After removal of 1 base from V and 5 bases from J, the junction contained 8 bases not matched to a gene. The CDR3 loop spans 16 amino acids. CDR3 sequence (DNA): TGTGCCAGCAGCTTAGGGCGGGCGGGAGGTGGAGATACGCAGTATTTT. Translating it yields CASSLGRAGGGDTQYF.

The CDR3 DNA follows: TGTGCCTGGAGTGCATCAGGGCTCCACGAGCAGTACTTC. Amino acid sequence: CAWSASGLHEQYF. The chain is built from TRBV30 and TRBJ2-7; D is perhaps TRBD1 (5 bases). Trimming cost V 1 base and J 5 bases, with 12 bases left between them. Germline V CDR1 and CDR2: GTSNPN, SVGIG (reference sequence). There are 13 residues in the CDR3.

V and J are TRBV10-3 and TRBJ2-5; D is perhaps TRBD2 (6 bases). This CDR3 comprises 14 residues. Germline assignment: CDR1 ENHRY and CDR2 SYGVKD. V was clipped by 0 bases and J by 3 bases, with 8 bases between them. The CDR3 DNA reads as TGTGCCATCAGTGAGTCGGGCGGGAAAGAGACCCAGTACTTC. This encodes CAISESGGKETQYF.

The CDR3 region is CASSLGQSYNEQFF. In DNA, the CDR3 is TGTGCCAGCAGCCTAGGACAGTCCTACAATGAGCAGTTCTTC. The V call is TRBV6-4, the J call TRBJ2-1; TRBD1 is a possible D gene (6 bases). The germline V and J ends were trimmed by 6 bases and 1 base, with 10 bases remaining between them. This CDR3 contains 14 residues. Germline V gene lookup returns CDR1 MRHNA and CDR2 SNTAGT.

V usage is TRBV5-4 and J usage is TRBJ1-5, with D perhaps matching TRBD1 (6 bases). Germline V CDR1 and CDR2: SGHNT, YYREEE (reference sequence). Trimming pared 4 bases from V and 9 bases from J, leaving 14 bases between. This CDR3 has 13 amino acids. The CDR3 nucleotides read TGTGCCAGCAGCGTCTCAGGGGTGTGGCCCCAGCATTTT. Amino acids: CASSVSGVWPQHF.

This clone was seen more than once but under ten times. The chain employs TRBV11-2 and TRBJ1-5; D gene ambiguous. This CDR3 is built from 12 residues. Germline CDR1 and CDR2: SGHAT and FQNNGV. The V and J ends lost 2 bases and 9 bases respectively, with 8 bases between them. CDR3 sequence: CASSLRSGPQHF. CDR3 nucleotide sequence: TGTGCCAGCAGCTTACGGTCGGGGCCCCAGCATTTT.

This sequence joins TRBV19 and TRBJ2-2, with 11 bases matching TRBD1. The CDR3 is 17 amino acids. Per germline, CDR1 LNHDA and CDR2 SQIVND (reference sequence). Trimming cost V 5 bases and J 4 bases; bases outside gene matches: 9. The CDR3 is CASSDSVGTGGTGELFF. The CDR3 nucleotides read TGTGCCAGTAGTGACTCCGTTGGGACAGGGGGCACCGGGGAGCTGTTTTTT.

V gene TRBV7-2 combines with J gene TRBJ2-7; 9 bases line up with TRBD2. CDR1 and CDR2 from the germline V gene are SGHTA and FQGNSA. The ends lost 3 bases at V and 6 bases at J; junction bases unmatched: 6. The CDR3 totals 14 residues. CDR3 region: CASSFRLADPEQYF. CDR3 bases: TGTGCCAGCAGCTTCCGACTAGCGGACCCCGAGCAGTACTTC.

The chain combines TRBV3-1 (or the pseudogene TRBV3-2) with TRBJ2-7, with 9 bases matching TRBD2. V lost 4 bases and J lost 3; bases outside the gene matches: 1. The germline gives CDR1 LGHDT, CDR2 YNNKEL (reference sequence). The CDR3 is 13 amino acids. CDR3 nucleotides: TGTGCCAGCAGCCTAGCGGGAGACTACGAGCAGTACTTC. Translating it yields CASSLAGDYEQYF.